The 17 T cell receptor beta chains in this list originate from one sample, sequenced in a study of shared clonotypes between healthy human individuals. The data were produced by immunoSEQ multiplex PCR, yet TCRdb's version contains in-frame clones alone and is incomplete. The sample yields over a million clones, roughly 96% seen once. Sequencing was performed on naive CD4+ T cells sorted from blood. Noted subset: CD45RA+ positively selected. These receptors came from a man younger than 40 in good health.

V usage is TRBV5-4 and J usage is TRBJ2-5; D gene ambiguous. There are 15 residues in the CDR3. Germline lookup yields CDR1 SGHNT and CDR2 YYREEE (reference sequence). V lost 4 bases and J lost 0, with 13 bases in between. CDR3 bases: TGTGCCAGCAGCCTCCGGAAAGGGTACCAAGAGACCCAGTACTTC. Protein product: CASSLRKGYQETQYF.

The V gene is TRBV6-1, the J gene TRBJ1-5, with a possible D match to TRBD1 (5 bases). The CDR3 extends over 13 amino acids. Germline CDR1 and CDR2: MNHNS and SASEGT. V was shortened by 3 bases and J by 5 bases, with 8 bases between the two germline ends. This CDR3 reads CASSETAYQPQHF. The DNA of the CDR3 is TGTGCCAGCAGTGAGACAGCATATCAGCCCCAGCATTTT.

The chain is built from TRBV5-8 and TRBJ1-5, with D possibly TRBD1 on 6 matching bases. This CDR3 is 15 amino acids long. Germline CDR1 SGHTS, CDR2 YDEGEE. Between the trimmed V and J ends, which lost 1 base and 4 bases, there was a span of 12 bases. The CDR3 sequence is CASSLPQTGNQPQHF. Here the CDR3 DNA reads TGTGCCAGCAGCTTGCCCCAAACAGGGAATCAGCCCCAGCATTTT.

The chain uses TRBV18 and TRBJ2-1; 9 positions match TRBD2. Germline V CDR1 and CDR2: KGHSH, LQKENI. CDR3 length: 16 residues. Trimming removed 0 bases from V and 9 bases from J; junction bases left unmatched: 9. CDR3 in amino acids: CASSPPNSGSGGEQFF. CDR3 bases: TGTGCCAGCTCACCACCGAATAGCGGGAGCGGGGGTGAGCAGTTCTTC.

The chain couples TRBV2 to TRBJ2-3, with D unclear. Between the trimmed V and J ends, which lost 7 bases and 1 base, there was a span of 6 bases. The CDR3 spans 12 residues. Germline V CDR1 and CDR2: SNHLY, FYNNEI. CDR3 amino acids: CASKARTDTQYF. The CDR3 DNA reads TGTGCCAGCAAAGCCCGCACAGATACGCAGTATTTT.

As for this clone: One end of the junction is discordant with germline, which a read error may explain. This chain uses TRBV7-7 with TRBJ2-7; TRBD2 aligns across 7 bases. Germline loops: CDR1 SSHAT, CDR2 FNYEAQ (reference sequence). The CDR3 contains 14 residues. As DNA, the CDR3 is TGTGCTAGCAGCCTTCAGCGGGAAGGCTACGAGCAGTACTTC. This translates into CASSLQREGYEQYF.

The genes are TRBV23-1 and TRBJ1-1; D gene uncertain. TRBV23-1 is an ORF; its function is uncertain. The CDR3 is made up of 12 amino acids. V lost 9 bases, J lost 2 bases, and 10 bases lay in between. As DNA, the CDR3 is TGCGCCAGATGGCAGGCTAACACTGAAGCTTTCTTT. It specifies CARWQANTEAFF.

This chain links TRBV12-5 with TRBJ2-3; 9 nucleotides align to TRBD1. Germline V CDR1 and CDR2: LGHNT, FRNRAP. The CDR3 consists of 16 residues. With 5 bases clipped from V and 5 bases from J, the junction kept 11 bases outside the gene matches. CDR3 DNA: TGTGCTAGTGGTCCAATCACAGGGGGCGGGATAGATACGCAGTATTTT. Amino acid sequence: CASGPITGGGIDTQYF.

The chain joins TRBV5-6 to TRBJ2-7; D is uncertain. The CDR3 runs 14 residues. Trimming removed 1 base from V and 1 base from J, with 9 bases in between. Germline CDR1 SGHDT, CDR2 YYEEEE. CDR3 amino acids: CASSLRPISYEQYF. DNA for the CDR3: TGTGCCAGCAGCTTGCGTCCGATTTCCTACGAGCAGTACTTC.

This clone was observed a single time. The same CDR3 also results from other DNA sequences found in this sample. The chain couples TRBV5-1 to TRBJ1-1, with D tentatively TRBD1 (5 bases). Germline V gene lookup returns CDR1 SGHRS and CDR2 YFSETQ. The V and J ends lost 4 bases and 1 base respectively, with 11 bases between them. The CDR3 totals 14 residues. CDR3 residues: CASSLTGGNTEAFF. CDR3 nucleotide sequence: TGCGCCAGCAGCCTGACGGGGGGGAACACTGAAGCTTTCTTT.

The chain joins TRBV2 to TRBJ2-1; maybe TRBD2 (6 bases). The V gene lost 4 bases and the J gene lost 2 bases, with 12 bases spanning the gap. Germline V gene sequence: CDR1 SNHLY, CDR2 FYNNEI. The CDR3 extends over 15 amino acids. The CDR3 reads CASSALAPTYNEQFF. DNA of the CDR3: TGTGCCAGCAGTGCGCTAGCGCCAACCTACAATGAGCAGTTCTTC.

This sequence joins TRBV19 and TRBJ2-2; D possibly uses TRBD1 or TRBD2 (6 bases each). Germline-derived CDR1 and CDR2 are LNHDA and SQIVND (reference sequence). The V and J ends lost 7 bases and 0 bases respectively, with 21 bases between them. The CDR3 is made up of 18 amino acids. The CDR3 loop is CASTKAGGGSTNTGELFF. The CDR3 DNA follows: TGTGCCAGTACTAAGGCCGGAGGGGGTTCTACGAACACCGGGGAGCTGTTTTTT.

This sequence joins TRBV5-1 and TRBJ2-7; unclear D gene. Germline loops: CDR1 SGHRS, CDR2 YFSETQ. This CDR3 is 15 amino acids long. The V gene lost 4 bases and the J gene lost 4 bases, with 18 bases spanning the gap. In DNA, the CDR3 is TGCGCCAGCAGCGTGGGTCTGACGGCCGATTACGAGCAGTACTTC. Translation: CASSVGLTADYEQYF.

CDR3 in DNA: TGTGCCAGCACCACCACCTTACCTGGCAGGGGAAAGGGAGAGACCCAGTACTTC. This translates into CASTTTLPGRGKGETQYF. The V and J genes are TRBV2 and TRBJ2-5; maybe TRBD1 (6 bases). CDR3 length equals 18 residues. The V end was cut by 7 bases, the J end by 4 bases, with 28 bases between. The germline gives CDR1 SNHLY, CDR2 FYNNEI. The full variable domain, completed using reference TRBV2 and TRBJ2-5, is EPEVTQTPSHQVTQMGQEVILRCVPISNHLYFYWYRQILGQKVEFLVSFYNNEISEKSEIFDDQFSVERPDGSNFTLKIRSTKLEDSAMYFCASTTTLPGRGKGETQYFGPGTRLLVL.

J is TRBJ1-5 and V is TRBV27, with D perhaps matching TRBD1 (5 bases). The ends were cut back, 4 bases at V and 7 bases at J, with 14 bases in the middle. CDR1 MNHEY and CDR2 SMNVEV come from the germline V gene (reference sequence). The CDR3 covers 14 residues. The CDR3 region is CASSSRGRAQPQHF. DNA for the CDR3: TGTGCCAGCAGTTCAAGGGGTCGGGCCCAGCCCCAGCATTTT.

The CDR3 loop is CASSSLAGGFNEQFF. Here the CDR3 DNA reads TGTGCCAGCAGTTCTCTAGCGGGAGGGTTCAATGAGCAGTTCTTC. The V gene is TRBV6-5, the J gene TRBJ2-1; 12 bases line up with TRBD2. The length of the CDR3 is 15 residues. The germline V gene encodes CDR1 MNHEY and CDR2 SVGAGI. The junction had 4 bases not matched to a gene; V was cut back by 4 bases and J by 6 bases.

The CDR3 region is CAIRDLSGANVLTF. DNA for the CDR3: TGTGCCATCAGGGACCTCTCTGGGGCCAACGTCCTGACTTTC. V usage is TRBV10-3 and J usage is TRBJ2-6; D remains unclear. Germline V gene data show CDR1 as ENHRY and CDR2 as SYGVKD. V gave up 6 bases and J gave up 0 bases, with 6 bases separating them. This CDR3 contains 14 residues.